The clone carrying this T cell receptor beta chain appeared many times. The CDR3 loop spans 15 amino acids. CDR1 and CDR2 from the germline V gene are SGHTA and FQGNSA. With 1 base removed from V and 5 bases from J, the gap between germline ends came to 14 bases. Unique molecular identifiers featured in how the TCRbeta library was prepared. TCRdb ran MiXCR on the PCR reads and lists one entry per CDR3 protein. The sample has 200,000 to 250,000 distinct CDR3 sequences; 8% to 10% are singletons. This record belongs to a study of T-cell reconstitution after alpha-beta-depleted transplantation in children.

This TCR was recovered from a human donor who donated a stem cell graft to a child with acute lymphoblastic leukemia. Sequenced here: PBMCs from the stem cell graft donor, sampled from the stem cell graft. The chain recombines TRBV7-2 with TRBJ1-1, with D uncertain. The CDR3: CASSLDWQAATEAFF. CDR3 in DNA: TGTGCCAGCAGCTTAGACTGGCAGGCTGCAACTGAAGCTTTCTTT.